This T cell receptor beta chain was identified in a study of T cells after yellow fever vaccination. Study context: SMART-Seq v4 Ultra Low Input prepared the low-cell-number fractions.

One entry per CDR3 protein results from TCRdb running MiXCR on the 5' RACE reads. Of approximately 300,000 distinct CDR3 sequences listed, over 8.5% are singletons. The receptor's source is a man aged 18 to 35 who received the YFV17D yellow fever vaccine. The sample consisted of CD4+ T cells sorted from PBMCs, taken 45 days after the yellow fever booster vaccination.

CDR3 in DNA: TGTGCCAGCAGCTTTGTGACTAACACTGAAGCTTTCTTT. Encoded protein: CASSFVTNTEAFF. The chain uses TRBV7-9 and TRBJ1-1; D is uncertain. This CDR3 region has 13 residues. Germline CDR1 reads SEHNR; CDR2 reads FQNEAQ (reference sequence). Trimming shortened V by 3 bases and J by 2 bases, and 7 bases separated the two germline ends.